Following are 2 T cell receptor beta chains from one sample sequenced in a study of cytomegalovirus exposure and HLA in healthy donors. Sequencing was performed with immunoSEQ multiplex PCR; in TCRdb, only in-frame clones are kept and a portion is missing. The data show over 250,000 clones, roughly 85% seen once. The specimen sequenced was PBMCs. The receptors come from a woman aged 18-29 years in good health and CMV-seronegative.

The V gene is TRBV9, the J gene TRBJ2-2; the D gene is possibly TRBD2 (5 bases). The CDR3 contains 16 residues. V was trimmed by 0 bases and J by 5 bases, leaving 14 bases between them. Germline V CDR1 and CDR2: SGDLS, YYNGEE. This CDR3 is CASSVDPGLRTGELFF. DNA for the CDR3: TGTGCCAGCAGCGTAGATCCGGGGTTAAGGACCGGGGAGCTGTTTTTT. The complete variable domain, with remaining parts taken from reference TRBV9 and TRBJ2-2, reads DSGVTQTPKHLITATGQRVTLRCSPRSGDLSVYWYQQSLDQGLQFLIQYYNGEERAKGNILERFSAQQFPDLHSELNLSSLELGDSALYFCASSVDPGLRTGELFFGEGSRLTVL.

This clone showed up just once. The J gene is TRBJ1-5, the V gene TRBV2, with 7 bases that match TRBD1. The CDR3 totals 15 residues. Germline values: CDR1 SNHLY, CDR2 FYNNEI. The ends lost 3 bases at V and 3 bases at J; junction bases unmatched: 5. CDR3 in DNA: TGTGCCAGCAGTGAGAACAGGGGCCCCAATCAGCCCCAGCATTTT. Translated, it gives CASSENRGPNQPQHF. Full variable domain (missing parts from reference TRBV2 and TRBJ1-5): EPEVTQTPSHQVTQMGQEVILRCVPISNHLYFYWYRQILGQKVEFLVSFYNNEISEKSEIFDDQFSVERPDGSNFTLKIRSTKLEDSAMYFCASSENRGPNQPQHFGDGTRLSIL.